Below are 24 T cell receptor beta chains sequenced from a single sample in a study of PD-L1 blockade in urothelial cancer. Here immunoSEQ multiplex PCR was the method, and the copy in TCRdb shows in-frame clones only, minus some. Altogether about 86,000 clones are present, 85% to 90% being singletons, with the ten largest covering approximately 14%. Described time point: pretreatment peripheral blood. The specimen comprised PBMCs, sampled around atezolizumab (anti-PD-L1) treatment. These receptors all come from a man aged 60 to 75 with urothelial cancer.

The chain employs TRBV27 and TRBJ2-7, with D perhaps matching TRBD1 (7 bases). The CDR3 spans 16 residues. The germline V gene has CDR1 MNHEY and CDR2 SMNVEV (reference sequence). Trimming took 8 bases from V and 0 from J, leaving 20 bases between them. The CDR3 is CASGRGTGGASYEQYF. CDR3 DNA: TGTGCCAGCGGCAGGGGGACGGGCGGGGCCTCCTACGAGCAGTACTTC.

The rearrangement links TRBV27 to TRBJ1-2; 8 bases match TRBD1. The CDR3 is 14 residues long. J was trimmed by 7 bases and V by 5 bases; bases with no gene match: 9. Germline-derived CDR1 and CDR2 are MNHEY and SMNVEV (reference sequence). CDR3 loop: CASSALRQGSGYTF. CDR3 nucleotides: TGTGCCAGCAGTGCATTAAGACAGGGGAGTGGCTACACCTTC.

V usage is TRBV19 and J usage is TRBJ1-2, with TRBD1 identical over 11 bases. This CDR3 region has 14 residues. Trimming took 2 bases from V and 7 from J; bases not matched to a gene: 3. CDR1 is LNHDA, CDR2 SQIVND, per germline (reference sequence). The CDR3 DNA follows: TGTGCCAGTAGTATACGGACAGGGGGCGGTGGCTACACCTTC. Encoded protein: CASSIRTGGGGYTF.

The chain couples TRBV7-9 to TRBJ1-1; possibly TRBD1 for D (5 bases). Germline-derived CDR1 and CDR2 are SEHNR and FQNEAQ (reference sequence). V dropped 3 bases and J dropped 1 base, with 12 bases sitting between them. The CDR3 sequence is 15 residues long. CDR3 coding DNA: TGTGCCAGCAGCTTTTCCCAGGGCCAGAACACTGAAGCTTTCTTT. Amino acid sequence: CASSFSQGQNTEAFF. The entire variable domain, with the rest obtained from reference TRBV7-9 and TRBJ1-1, is as follows: DTGVSQNPRHKITKRGQNVTFRCDPISEHNRLYWYRQTLGQGPEFLTYFQNEAQLEKSRLLSDRFSAERPKGSFSTLEIQRTEQGDSAMYLCASSFSQGQNTEAFFGQGTRLTVV.

CDR3 sequence reads: CASSVVGGTQYF. The CDR3 DNA is TGTGCCAGCAGCGTAGTCGGGGGTACGCAGTATTTT. The gene calls are TRBV9 and TRBJ2-3, with D possibly matching TRBD2 (6 bases). The germline gives CDR1 SGDLS, CDR2 YYNGEE. Deletions cut 0 bases from V and 8 bases from J, with 7 bases between. The CDR3 extends over 12 amino acids. Full variable domain (remainder filled in from reference TRBV9 and TRBJ2-3): DSGVTQTPKHLITATGQRVTLRCSPRSGDLSVYWYQQSLDQGLQFLIQYYNGEERAKGNILERFSAQQFPDLHSELNLSSLELGDSALYFCASSVVGGTQYFGPGTRLTVL.

The rearrangement links TRBV27 to TRBJ2-5; 7 bases align to TRBD2. Unmatched junction bases numbered 20, after V lost 4 bases and J lost 0 bases. This CDR3 region has 20 residues. CDR1 is MNHEY, CDR2 SMNVEV, per germline (reference sequence). CDR3: CASSSTRGGGVLADQETQYF. CDR3 in DNA: TGTGCCAGCAGTTCGACCCGGGGAGGAGGGGTTCTAGCGGACCAAGAGACCCAGTACTTC.

The chain recombines TRBV11-3 with TRBJ1-2, with D maybe TRBD1 (6 bases). Germline CDR1 and CDR2: SGHNT and YENEEA. The CDR3 runs to 15 residues. Trimming cost V 0 bases and J 1 base, with 9 bases left between them. The CDR3 here is CASSLEEGHNYGYTF. Written as DNA, the CDR3 is TGTGCCAGCAGCTTAGAAGAGGGACATAACTATGGCTACACCTTC. The whole variable domain, filled in from reference TRBV11-3 and TRBJ1-2, reads EAGVVQSPRYKIIEKKQPVAFWCNPISGHNTLYWYLQNLGQGPELLIRYENEEAVDDSQLPKDRFSAERLKGVDSTLKIQPAELGDSAVYLCASSLEEGHNYGYTFGSGTRLTVV.

The chain recombines TRBV27 with TRBJ2-5; D not certain. Trimming shortened V by 5 bases and J by 0 bases, and 10 bases separated the two germline ends. In germline, CDR1 is MNHEY, CDR2 SMNVEV (reference sequence). The CDR3 totals 14 residues. The CDR3 DNA is TGTGCCAGCAGTCCCGTCCGGTACCAAGAGACCCAGTACTTC. Residues: CASSPVRYQETQYF.

This rearrangement joins TRBV7-6 to TRBJ1-6; 7 nucleotides align to TRBD1. This CDR3 is built from 15 residues. Looked up from germline, CDR1 is SGHVS and CDR2 is FNYEAQ. V trimming: 1 base; J trimming: 5 bases; junction bases outside the gene matches: 2. The CDR3 nucleotides are TGTGCCAGCAGCTTAGTAGGGACAGATAATTCACCCCTCCACTTT. Translation: CASSLVGTDNSPLHF. Based on the CDR3 plus reference TRBV7-6 and TRBJ1-6, the full variable domain is GAGVSQSPRYKVTKRGQDVALRCDPISGHVSLYWYRQALGQGPEFLTYFNYEAQQDKSGLPNDRFSAERPEGSISTLTIQRTEQRDSAMYRCASSLVGTDNSPLHFGNGTRLTVT.

This clone came up a few times. The chain joins TRBV7-6 to TRBJ1-2, with D perhaps matching TRBD1 (5 bases). Germline CDR1 is SGHVS and CDR2 is FNYEAQ. The CDR3 runs to 13 residues. V lost 1 base to trimming and J lost 7 bases, with 10 bases between them. CDR3 sequence (DNA): TGTGCCAGCAGCTTAGGGCAGGGCGGTGGCTACACCTTC. It translates to CASSLGQGGGYTF.

This rearrangement joins TRBV4-3 to TRBJ1-2; D is unresolved. Germline assignment: CDR1 LGHNA and CDR2 YSLEER. Trimming took 4 bases from V and 5 from J, leaving 11 bases between them. CDR3 length: 13 residues. For the CDR3, the DNA is TGCGCCAGCAGCCTCGAAGCCGGGTATGGCTACACCTTC. It specifies CASSLEAGYGYTF.

In DNA form, the CDR3 reads TGCGCCAGCAGCCAACCTACTCGGGGGGGCTTATACAATGAGCAGTTCTTC. Amino acid sequence: CASSQPTRGGLYNEQFF. The J gene is TRBJ2-1, the V gene TRBV4-1; 8 bases match TRBD2. This CDR3 spans 17 amino acids. Germline CDR1 MGHRA, CDR2 YSYEKL. J gave up 4 bases and V 2 bases, and 10 bases lay outside the gene matches.

The chain employs TRBV19 and TRBJ1-4, with 9 nucleotides matching TRBD1. The CDR3 length is 14 residues. Germline V gives CDR1 LNHDA, CDR2 SQIVND (reference sequence). Trimming took 6 bases from V and 5 from J; bases not matched to a gene: 4. CDR3 in amino acids: CASRGDRANEKLFF. CDR3 nucleotide sequence: TGTGCCAGTAGGGGGGACAGGGCCAATGAAAAACTGTTTTTT.

The chain recombines TRBV30 with TRBJ1-1; the D gene is possibly TRBD1 (6 bases). CDR3 length equals 14 residues. Trimming stripped 7 bases from V and 5 bases from J, with 20 bases between. CDR1 and CDR2 (germline): GTSNPN, SVGIG (reference sequence). In DNA, the CDR3 is TGTGCCTCCTCCCGAGTCTCTAGGGGGACTGAAGCTTTCTTT. It yields the protein CASSRVSRGTEAFF.

The chain links TRBV7-9 to TRBJ1-4; no clear D gene. Trimming removed 3 bases from V and 7 bases from J, with 15 bases in between. There are 15 residues in the CDR3. From germline, CDR1 is SEHNR and CDR2 FQNEAQ (reference sequence). In DNA, the CDR3 is TGTGCCAGCAGCTTCACCGGAGCCTTGGGTGAAAAACTGTTTTTT. This sequence encodes CASSFTGALGEKLFF. The whole variable domain, filled in from reference TRBV7-9 and TRBJ1-4, reads DTGVSQNPRHKITKRGQNVTFRCDPISEHNRLYWYRQTLGQGPEFLTYFQNEAQLEKSRLLSDRFSAERPKGSFSTLEIQRTEQGDSAMYLCASSFTGALGEKLFFGSGTQLSVL.

V and J are TRBV29-1 and TRBJ2-1, with a possible D match to TRBD1 (5 bases). Germline V gene lookup returns CDR1 SQVTM and CDR2 ANQGSEA. Between the trimmed V and J ends, which lost 5 bases and 9 bases, there was a span of 20 bases. The CDR3 loop spans 14 amino acids. CDR3 DNA sequence: TGCAGCGTTCTACAGGACCTGAGAGGTAGTGAGCAGTTCTTC. Protein sequence: CSVLQDLRGSEQFF.

The J gene is TRBJ2-7, the V gene TRBV13; TRBD1 matches at 10 bases. This CDR3 has 14 residues. Germline lookup yields CDR1 PRHDT and CDR2 FYEKMQ (reference sequence). The junction had 5 bases not matched to a gene; V was cut back by 3 bases and J by 6 bases. For the CDR3, the DNA is TGTGCCAGCAGCTTCGAGGGACAGGGGTTCGAGCAGTACTTC. It codes for CASSFEGQGFEQYF.

This chain connects TRBV9 to TRBJ2-1; 9 bases line up with TRBD1. The CDR3 has 17 amino acids. Losses at the gene ends were 0 bases for V and 6 bases for J; bases not matched to a gene: 10. CDR1 is SGDLS, CDR2 YYNGEE, per germline. CDR3 in amino acids: CASSVVGQGTKSNEQFF. The DNA for the CDR3 is TGTGCCAGCAGCGTAGTAGGACAGGGGACGAAGAGCAATGAGCAGTTCTTC.

The chain recombines TRBV13 with TRBJ1-2, with D possibly being TRBD1 (5 bases). CDR1 PRHDT and CDR2 FYEKMQ come from the germline V gene (reference sequence). This CDR3 is built from 16 residues. The V end lost 1 base, the J end lost 0 bases, and 12 bases lay between the germline ends. CDR3 protein: CASSLEARASNYGYTF. In DNA form, the CDR3 reads TGTGCCAGCAGCTTAGAGGCCAGGGCCTCTAACTATGGCTACACCTTC.

The chain is built from TRBV9 and TRBJ2-1, with D possibly TRBD2 on 7 matching bases. The CDR3 is made up of 14 amino acids. Germline V CDR1 and CDR2: SGDLS, YYNGEE. V lost 1 base and J 7 bases, leaving 12 bases between the germline ends. CDR3 DNA: TGTGCCAGCAGCGTAATAGGGAGGGGGAATGAGCAGTTCTTC. This encodes CASSVIGRGNEQFF.

V and J are TRBV5-3 and TRBJ1-5, with TRBD1 matching 7 bases. TRBV5-3 is an open reading frame, and its role is uncertain. CDR3 length: 15 amino acids. V trimming: 4 bases; J trimming: 3 bases; junction bases outside the gene matches: 7. The CDR3 DNA reads as TGTGCCAGAAGCGACCGGGACAGCCACAATCAGCCCCAGCATTTT. Encoded protein: CARSDRDSHNQPQHF.

The chain is built from TRBV19 and TRBJ1-2; weak D call: TRBD1 (5 bases). V gave up 7 bases and J gave up 6 bases, with 21 bases separating them. CDR1 and CDR2 (germline): LNHDA, SQIVND (reference sequence). This CDR3 region has 15 residues. The DNA for the CDR3 is TGTGCCAGTATTGGCGGGGGGACCCAAACGGATGGCTACACCTTC. It yields the protein CASIGGGTQTDGYTF.

V and J are TRBV5-6 and TRBJ2-1; D is undetermined. Per the germline V gene, CDR1 is SGHDT and CDR2 is YYEEEE. V was clipped by 5 bases and J by 7 bases, with 10 bases between them. The CDR3 sequence is 12 residues long. The CDR3 coding sequence is TGTGCCAGCAGTCCTACCGGGAATGAGCAGTTCTTC. This sequence encodes CASSPTGNEQFF.

The V and J genes are TRBV5-1 and TRBJ2-7; a possible D gene is TRBD2 (6 bases). Germline-derived CDR1 and CDR2 are SGHRS and YFSETQ. The ends were cut back, 0 bases at V and 3 bases at J, with 13 bases in the middle. CDR3 length equals 15 residues. The DNA for the CDR3 is TGCGCCAGCAGCTTGGAGAGCGGGCCAAGCTACGAGCAGTACTTC. It translates to CASSLESGPSYEQYF.